This entry features one T cell receptor beta chain sequence. This sample is drawn from a study of T cell repertoires in ileal Crohn's disease. The CDR3 runs 16 residues. Trimming pared 5 bases from V and 7 bases from J, leaving 20 bases between. Germline CDR1 and CDR2: SGHAT and FQNNGV. The repertoire was sequenced with immunoSEQ multiplex PCR; TCRdb's copy has only in-frame clones and lacks some. The data hold some 27,000 clones, with around three quarters observed a single time. This sequence joins TRBV11-2 and TRBJ1-4; no firm D call. The receptor was isolated from an adult with Crohn's disease. Material for sequencing was ileal tissue. DNA of the CDR3: TGTGCCAGCAGCGATCCCGCGAGAGAGGAGCCTGAAAAACTGTTTTTT. This translates into CASSDPAREEPEKLFF. The variable domain in full, completed from reference TRBV11-2 and TRBJ1-4, reads EAGVAQSPRYKIIEKRQSVAFWCNPISGHATLYWYQQILGQGPKLLIQFQNNGVVDDSQLPKDRFSAERLKGVDSTLKIQPAKLEDSAVYLCASSDPAREEPEKLFFGSGTQLSVL.